These T cell receptor beta chains were read from a single sample in a study of glioma-infiltrating T cells after dendritic cell vaccination. Generated by immunoSEQ multiplex PCR, the TCRdb table keeps only in-frame clones and is missing some. The sample consists of tens of thousands of clones, 85% of them appearing once. Specimen: blood, collected after dendritic cell vaccination. All receptors come from a human donor with glioblastoma. CDR3s leave out the opening cysteine and the closing phenylalanine or tryptophan. Each record gives: D gene, J gene, V gene, CDR3 protein. D genes are given only for firm matches.

D: .
J: TRBJ2-7
V: TRBV19
CDR3: ASSISRVSYEQY

D: .
J: TRBJ2-3
V: TRBV5-6
CDR3: ASSSSRAFRTDTQY

D: TRBD2
J: TRBJ2-1
V: TRBV19
CDR3: ATTRASGGAGEQF

D: .
J: TRBJ1-4
V: TRBV25-1
CDR3: ASFGGKKLF

D: TRBD1
J: TRBJ2-1
V: TRBV11-3
CDR3: ASSFRDRDGEQF

D: TRBD1
J: TRBJ2-7
V: TRBV18
CDR3: ASSPSGQVGTYEQY

D: TRBD2
J: TRBJ2-7
V: TRBV28
CDR3: ASATQTSTAYEQY

D: .
J: TRBJ1-2
V: TRBV2
CDR3: ASSTGHTADYGYT

D: TRBD2
J: TRBJ2-2
V: TRBV2
CDR3: ASSAGTSGGLDTGELF

D: .
J: TRBJ1-2
V: TRBV5-1
CDR3: ASSLEGEGRGYT

D: TRBD2
J: TRBJ2-7
V: TRBV9
CDR3: ASSAGGTSGALGEQY

D: .
J: TRBJ1-2
V: TRBV4-1
CDR3: ASSQLSGERGGGYGYT

D: .
J: TRBJ1-2
V: TRBV4-1
CDR3: ASSAPGIDYGYT

D: .
J: TRBJ1-3
V: TRBV6-1
CDR3: ASSESRASGNTIY

D: .
J: TRBJ2-1
V: TRBV11-1
CDR3: ASSTDRTEQF

D: .
J: TRBJ2-4
V: TRBV2
CDR3: ASEDSLAKNIQY

D: .
J: TRBJ2-7
V: TRBV9
CDR3: ASSPLGPDEQY

D: .
J: TRBJ1-4
V: TRBV28
CDR3: ASSLQGLTNEKLF

D: TRBD2
J: TRBJ2-1
V: TRBV27
CDR3: ASHQGGRVSSMNEQF

D: TRBD2
J: TRBJ2-1
V: TRBV6-5
CDR3: ASSPVAGGREEQF

D: TRBD1
J: TRBJ2-7
V: TRBV18
CDR3: ASSPGQGSYEQY

D: TRBD1
J: TRBJ2-5
V: TRBV28
CDR3: ASRPPGQGPETQY

D: .
J: TRBJ2-7
V: TRBV7-8
CDR3: ASSLVGSGSEQY

D: TRBD1
J: TRBJ1-2
V: TRBV5-1
CDR3: ASSLIQGANGYT

D: .
J: TRBJ2-7
V: TRBV7-9
CDR3: ASSLGLAWAYEQY

D: .
J: TRBJ1-1
V: TRBV29-1
CDR3: SVAFGGTEAF

D: .
J: TRBJ1-5
V: TRBV19
CDR3: ASRPQRASSNQPQH

D: .
J: TRBJ1-3
V: TRBV21-1
CDR3: ASRTPRRRNTIY

D: .
J: TRBJ2-7
V: TRBV7-2
CDR3: ASSSGDFPYEQY